This T cell receptor beta chain was sequenced during a study of cytomegalovirus exposure and HLA in healthy donors. The table lists this clone with a count of one. Its matching antigen is unknown. 13 Jbeta primers and 60 Vbeta primers were used for the PCR. TCRdb's copy holds only in-frame clones and misses some; the assay was immunoSEQ multiplex PCR. The table lists some 140,000 clones, about three quarters of them singletons, with 4% in the top ten. Findings and caveats of the study: In a later analysis, productive TCRs from donors in an Asian-associated ancestry cluster reportedly carried fewer N-insertions than the cohort mean. As a later analysis revealed, most CMV-associated TCR beta chains appeared HLA-restricted. The availability of immune exposure information extended only to CMV serostatus.

This TCR was recovered from a woman aged 35 to 49 in good health and CMV-seronegative. Sequenced input: PBMCs.

The CDR3 region has the DNA TGTGCCAGCAGCCCTCCCCCCTTAGCGGGAGCTGAGCAGTTCTTC. This sequence encodes CASSPPPLAGAEQFF. V gene TRBV7-2 combines with J gene TRBJ2-1; 9 bases match TRBD2. This CDR3 contains 15 residues. J was trimmed by 9 bases and V by 5 bases; bases with no gene match: 11. CDR1 is SGHTA and CDR2 is FQGNSA in the germline V gene.